This entry lists 16 T cell receptor beta chains sequenced from one sample in a study of spatial heterogeneity in lung cancer. These receptors lack a known antigen. TCRdb reanalysed the 5' RACE reads using MiXCR and keeps one entry per CDR3 protein. This table holds around 8,600 distinct CDR3 sequences, 6.5% to 8.5% found once. Study results and caveats: Expanded intratumoral alpha and beta TCR counts tracked tumor mutation counts.

Time point here: sample taken at primary tumor resection. The sequencing used lung tumor tissue, collected at surgery. These receptors all come from a female donor with early-stage non-small cell lung cancer.

The rearrangement links TRBV3-1 to TRBJ2-3; 9 nucleotides agree with TRBD2. The junction had 2 bases not matched to a gene; V was cut back by 1 base and J by 0 bases. CDR3 size: 16 residues. CDR1 is LGHDT and CDR2 is YNNKEL in the germline V gene (reference sequence). This chain's CDR3 is CASSQGLAGSTDTQYF. The CDR3 DNA sequence: TGTGCCAGCAGCCAAGGCCTAGCGGGAAGCACAGATACGCAGTATTTT.

This clonotype has a count of ten or more. A read error may account for a junction end that differs from germline. The rearrangement joins TRBV7-2 to TRBJ2-3; 8 bases match TRBD2. The CDR3 is 16 residues long. The germline V gene has CDR1 SGHTA and CDR2 FQGNSA. The CDR3 bases are TGTGCCAGCAGCCTAGCGTCCGGGAGGGCACAAGATACGCAGTATTTT. It yields the protein CASSLASGRAQDTQYF.

This clonotype is medium-sized (0.01 to 0.1%) by share. The gene calls are TRBV27 and TRBJ2-7; D unresolved. Per germline, CDR1 MNHEY and CDR2 SMNVEV (reference sequence). The ends were cut back, 1 base at V and 2 bases at J, with 6 bases in the middle. The CDR3 is 13 amino acids. CDR3 in amino acids: CASSLLPPYEQYF. The CDR3 region has the DNA TGTGCCAGCAGTTTATTGCCCCCCTACGAGCAGTACTTC.

This clonotype has a count of ten or more. The gene calls are TRBV20-1 and TRBJ1-2; 10 bases agree with TRBD1. Germline-derived CDR1 and CDR2 are DFQATT and SNEGSKA (reference sequence). The CDR3 extends over 14 amino acids. The V gene end was trimmed by 4 bases and the J gene end by 4 bases; junction bases not matched to a gene: 6. CDR3: CSATRQGATYGYTF. The CDR3 DNA reads as TGCAGTGCTACCCGACAGGGGGCTACCTATGGCTACACCTTC.

This clonotype qualifies as medium-sized. The chain joins TRBV20-1 to TRBJ2-7, with D perhaps matching TRBD1 (5 bases). Looked up from germline, CDR1 is DFQATT and CDR2 is SNEGSKA (reference sequence). The V and J ends lost 6 bases and 0 bases respectively, with 15 bases between them. This CDR3 region has 14 residues. CDR3 sequence (DNA): TGCAGTGCCCCAGGGCAGGAGAACTCCTACGAGCAGTACTTC. This gives the protein CSAPGQENSYEQYF.

This clonotype was observed at least ten times. This chain joins TRBV15 and TRBJ2-3, with 9 bases identical to TRBD2. The junction had 10 bases not matched to a gene; V was cut back by 4 bases and J by 2 bases. The germline CDR1 and CDR2 sequences are LNHNV and YYDKDF (reference sequence). The CDR3 totals 17 residues. CDR3: CATSTIAGADNTDTQYF. The CDR3 DNA reads TGTGCCACCAGCACGATAGCGGGAGCCGATAACACAGATACGCAGTATTTT.

This clonotype was found a few times. The gene calls are TRBV5-5 and TRBJ1-5, with unresolved D. In germline, CDR1 is SGHKS, CDR2 YYEKEE (reference sequence). This CDR3 contains 13 residues. Trimming shortened V by 1 base and J by 9 bases, and 11 bases separated the two germline ends. CDR3 sequence reads: CASSLSVVGPQHF. The CDR3 DNA reads TGTGCCAGCAGCTTGTCCGTCGTGGGGCCCCAGCATTTT.

This clonotype was detected ten times or more. The V and J genes are TRBV28 and TRBJ2-7, with D unclear. CDR1 MDHEN and CDR2 SYDVKM come from the germline V gene. Trimming shortened V by 5 bases and J by 4 bases, and 18 bases separated the two germline ends. This CDR3 is 15 amino acids long. The CDR3 region is CASSPRRLVAYEQYF. DNA for the CDR3: TGTGCCAGCAGTCCCCGCCGACTGGTAGCTTACGAGCAGTACTTC.

The J gene is TRBJ1-5, the V gene TRBV6-6, with D maybe TRBD1 (6 bases). Germline V gene sequence: CDR1 MNHNY, CDR2 SVGAGI (reference sequence). CDR3 length: 20 amino acids. Between the trimmed V and J ends, which lost 7 bases and 3 bases, there was a span of 31 bases. As DNA, the CDR3 is TGTGCCAGCACCCTTCGCTCCCTTCACGGCCGGCCAGGGGACAATCAGCCCCAGCATTTT. This codes for CASTLRSLHGRPGDNQPQHF.

This clonotype was seen many times. The J gene is TRBJ2-2, the V gene TRBV20-1, with D hard to call. CDR1 and CDR2 (germline): DFQATT, SNEGSKA (reference sequence). The CDR3 has 14 residues. The DNA of the CDR3 is TGCAGCGCTCCTACCCTCGCGAACACCGGGGAGCTGTTTTTT. Amino acids: CSAPTLANTGELFF.

This clonotype was recorded many times. The chain links TRBV5-4 to TRBJ2-7, with TRBD2 identical over 7 bases. V dropped 2 bases and J dropped 2; count of bases not matched to a gene: 4. The CDR3 totals 14 residues. CDR1 is SGHNT and CDR2 is YYREEE in the germline V gene (reference sequence). In DNA form, the CDR3 reads TGTGCCAGCAGCTTTAGCGGGCCAACCTACGAGCAGTACTTC. This translates into CASSFSGPTYEQYF.

This clonotype was counted at least ten times. V gene TRBV6-2 or TRBV6-3 combines with J gene TRBJ1-1, with D unclear. The germline V gene has CDR1 MNHEY and CDR2 SVGEGT. Trimming shortened V by 5 bases and J by 1 base, and 8 bases separated the two germline ends. The CDR3 covers 13 residues. The CDR3 sequence: CASSRLENTEAFF. In nucleotides, the CDR3 is TGTGCCAGCAGTCGCTTGGAGAACACTGAAGCTTTCTTT.

The table lists this clonotype with many counts. The chain couples TRBV4-1 to TRBJ2-3, with D perhaps matching TRBD1 (6 bases). The CDR3 spans 16 residues. The germline V gene has CDR1 MGHRA and CDR2 YSYEKL. Trimming stripped 0 bases from V and 7 bases from J, with 17 bases between. CDR3 nucleotide sequence: TGCGCCAGCAGCCAAGATAGGTCAGGGGCGGTATATACGCAGTATTTT. Translated: CASSQDRSGAVYTQYF.

By share of the sample, this clonotype is medium-sized. The chain couples TRBV11-3 to TRBJ2-1; TRBD2 matches at 11 bases. The CDR3 runs 15 residues. Per the germline V gene, CDR1 is SGHNT and CDR2 is YENEEA. The trim removed 5 bases at V and 6 bases at J, leaving 6 bases unmatched. Here the CDR3 reads CASSALAGGPNEQFF. CDR3 DNA: TGTGCCAGCAGCGCGTTAGCGGGAGGGCCCAATGAGCAGTTCTTC. Full variable domain (missing parts from reference TRBV11-3 and TRBJ2-1): EAGVVQSPRYKIIEKKQPVAFWCNPISGHNTLYWYLQNLGQGPELLIRYENEEAVDDSQLPKDRFSAERLKGVDSTLKIQPAELGDSAVYLCASSALAGGPNEQFFGPGTRLTVL.

By share, this clonotype ranks as medium-sized. The chain carries TRBV5-1 and TRBJ2-6, with 8 bases fitting TRBD1. CDR3 length: 18 residues. CDR1 and CDR2 from the germline V gene are SGHRS and YFSETQ. With 3 bases clipped from V and 0 bases from J, the junction kept 8 bases outside the gene matches. The CDR3 protein is CASSYTGTGFSGANVLTF. The CDR3, as DNA: TGCGCCAGCAGCTACACCGGGACAGGCTTCTCTGGGGCCAACGTCCTGACTTTC.

Within the sample, this clonotype is medium-sized. The chain carries TRBV4-2 and TRBJ2-2; a weak D match, TRBD2 (5 bases). The CDR3 runs to 14 residues. Germline V gene data show CDR1 as LGHNA and CDR2 as YNFKEQ. Trimming pared 1 base from V and 5 bases from J, leaving 8 bases between. Written as DNA, the CDR3 is TGTGCCAGCAGCCAAGTACGGGGTACCGGGGAGCTGTTTTTT. This sequence encodes CASSQVRGTGELFF.